Here is one T cell receptor beta chain with its context. This specimen belongs to a study of blood T cell repertoires in COVID-19. Libraries were prepared by immunoSEQ multiplex PCR; TCRdb keeps only in-frame clonotypes and omits some of them. This table holds a few hundred thousand clones, roughly 90% found once. The origin of this receptor is a man over 45 with COVID-19, enrolled during active disease. The sample taken for sequencing was peripheral blood.

The CDR3 DNA reads TGTGCCAGCAGCTTGGGGGACAGGGGCGAGCAGTACTTC. This codes for CASSLGDRGEQYF. The rearrangement joins TRBV5-5 to TRBJ2-7, with 10 bases aligning to TRBD1. The CDR3 sequence is 13 residues long. The germline V gene encodes CDR1 SGHKS and CDR2 YYEKEE (reference sequence). Losses at the gene ends were 0 bases for V and 6 bases for J; bases not matched to a gene: 0.